This TCR beta chain was profiled in a study of T cells after somatic rescue of genetic block. Profiling relied on immunoSEQ multiplex PCR, and the TCRdb table lists in-frame clones only, not all of them. The data contain 14,000 to 15,000 clones, around 68% of them singletons. The trim removed 2 bases at V and 3 bases at J, leaving 3 bases unmatched. From germline, CDR1 is MNHNS and CDR2 SASEGT. The CDR3 runs to 15 residues. The chain couples TRBV6-1 to TRBJ2-1; 8 bases map to TRBD2. The receptor's source is a young man. The specimen was peripheral blood mononuclear cells (PBMCs). DNA for the CDR3: TGTGCCAGCAGTGAAATGAGCGGGAGCTACAATGAGCAGTTCTTC. The encoded protein is CASSEMSGSYNEQFF.